The 8 T cell receptor beta chains in this list originate from one sample, sequenced in a study of cytomegalovirus exposure and HLA in healthy donors. This PCR relied on a set of 60 Vbeta primers and 13 Jbeta primers. Profiled with immunoSEQ multiplex PCR; TCRdb holds only in-frame clones, not every one. The table has under 150,000 clones, 84% seen once; the top ten hold 2.5%. Sequenced: PBMCs. The receptor source for this set is a boy aged 2-15 years in good health and CMV-seronegative.

The V call is TRBV10-1, the J call TRBJ2-1; a possible D gene is TRBD2 (5 bases). The CDR3 length is 14 residues. The germline V gene encodes CDR1 WNHNN and CDR2 SYGVQD (reference sequence). The V end lost 2 bases, the J end lost 5 bases, and 10 bases lay between the germline ends. The CDR3 protein is CASSEANGNNEQFF. The CDR3 region has the DNA TGCGCCAGCAGTGAGGCGAACGGGAACAATGAGCAGTTCTTC.

The chain couples TRBV29-1 to TRBJ1-1; D gene unclear. Per the germline V gene, CDR1 is SQVTM and CDR2 is ANQGSEA. V dropped 4 bases and J dropped 1 base, with 13 bases sitting between them. CDR3 length: 14 residues. CDR3: CSVGPFEANTEAFF. The CDR3 DNA sequence: TGCAGCGTTGGGCCCTTTGAGGCGAACACTGAAGCTTTCTTT.

The V gene is TRBV7-9, the J gene TRBJ1-3; weak D call: TRBD1 (6 bases). V lost 5 bases, J lost 5 bases, and 19 bases lay in between. CDR1 is SEHNR and CDR2 is FQNEAQ in the germline V gene (reference sequence). The CDR3 runs to 16 residues. As DNA, the CDR3 is TGTGCCAGCAGCAACAGATCGGGGACATTTAGAAACACCATATATTTT. Its translation: CASSNRSGTFRNTIYF. The complete variable domain, with remaining parts taken from reference TRBV7-9 and TRBJ1-3, reads DTGVSQNPRHKITKRGQNVTFRCDPISEHNRLYWYRQTLGQGPEFLTYFQNEAQLEKSRLLSDRFSAERPKGSFSTLEIQRTEQGDSAMYLCASSNRSGTFRNTIYFGEGSWLTVV.

The rearrangement uses TRBV5-1 and TRBJ2-7; 14 nucleotides align to TRBD2. This CDR3 is built from 15 residues. V gave up 4 bases and J gave up 4 bases; unmatched junction bases: 4. The germline gives CDR1 SGHRS, CDR2 YFSETQ. The CDR3, as DNA: TGCGCCAGCAGCCCGACTAGCGGGGGGGCGTACGAGCAGTACTTC. Translating gives CASSPTSGGAYEQYF.

V usage is TRBV19 and J usage is TRBJ2-7; a possible D gene is TRBD2 (6 bases). V was cut by 1 base and J by 5 bases, with 12 bases left in between. CDR1 and CDR2 from the germline V gene are LNHDA and SQIVND (reference sequence). The CDR3 loop spans 14 amino acids. CDR3 coding DNA: TGTGCCAGTAGTATAGTGTGGGAGGACCACGAGCAGTACTTC. Its translation: CASSIVWEDHEQYF.

V usage is TRBV6-6 and J usage is TRBJ2-7; perhaps TRBD2 as D (6 bases). CDR1 is MNHNY and CDR2 is SVGAGI in the germline V gene (reference sequence). V was clipped by 6 bases and J by 5 bases, with 14 bases between them. This CDR3 has 13 amino acids. CDR3 sequence reads: CASSTLTGDEQYF. CDR3 coding DNA: TGTGCCAGCAGCACTTTGACGGGGGACGAGCAGTACTTC.

This sequence joins TRBV9 and TRBJ2-7; 8 bases are shared with TRBD1. Per germline, CDR1 SGDLS and CDR2 YYNGEE. This CDR3 region has 14 residues. Trimming cost V 0 bases and J 6 bases; bases outside gene matches: 5. The chain's CDR3 is CASSVESGGSEQYF. In DNA, the CDR3 is TGTGCCAGCAGCGTAGAGTCAGGGGGCTCCGAGCAGTACTTC.

The chain recombines TRBV4-3 with TRBJ1-4, with unresolved D. The CDR3 is 14 residues long. The germline V and J ends were trimmed by 0 bases and 5 bases, with 7 bases remaining between them. Germline lookup yields CDR1 LGHNA and CDR2 YSLEER. CDR3 DNA sequence: TGCGCCAGCAGCCAAGATTTAGAGAATGAAAAACTGTTTTTT. Amino acids: CASSQDLENEKLFF.